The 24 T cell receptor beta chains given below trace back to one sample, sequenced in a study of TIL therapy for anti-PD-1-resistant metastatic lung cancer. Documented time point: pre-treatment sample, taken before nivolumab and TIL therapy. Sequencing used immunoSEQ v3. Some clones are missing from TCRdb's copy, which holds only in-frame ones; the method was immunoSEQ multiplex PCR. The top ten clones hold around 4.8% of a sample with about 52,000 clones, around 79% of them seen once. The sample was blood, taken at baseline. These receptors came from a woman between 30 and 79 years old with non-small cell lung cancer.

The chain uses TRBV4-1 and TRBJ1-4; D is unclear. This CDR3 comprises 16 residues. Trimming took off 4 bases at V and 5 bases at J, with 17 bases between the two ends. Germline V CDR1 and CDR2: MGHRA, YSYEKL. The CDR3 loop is CASSPTQPRPNEKLFF. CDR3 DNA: TGCGCCAGCAGCCCTACGCAGCCGAGGCCGAATGAAAAACTGTTTTTT.

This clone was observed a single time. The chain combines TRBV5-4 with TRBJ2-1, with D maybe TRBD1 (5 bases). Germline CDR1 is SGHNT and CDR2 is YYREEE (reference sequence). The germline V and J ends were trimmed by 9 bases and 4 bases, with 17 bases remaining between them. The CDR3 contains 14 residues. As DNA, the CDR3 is TGTGCCACCTCCTGGGGCAGCAGATACAATGAGCAGTTCTTC. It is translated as CATSWGSRYNEQFF.

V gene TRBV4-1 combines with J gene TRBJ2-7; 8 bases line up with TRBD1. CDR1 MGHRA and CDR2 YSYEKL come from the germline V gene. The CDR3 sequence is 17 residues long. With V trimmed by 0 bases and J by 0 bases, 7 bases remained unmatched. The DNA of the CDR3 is TGCGCCAGCAGCCAAGATTCGGCAACAGGGGGCTCCTACGAGCAGTACTTC. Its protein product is CASSQDSATGGSYEQYF.

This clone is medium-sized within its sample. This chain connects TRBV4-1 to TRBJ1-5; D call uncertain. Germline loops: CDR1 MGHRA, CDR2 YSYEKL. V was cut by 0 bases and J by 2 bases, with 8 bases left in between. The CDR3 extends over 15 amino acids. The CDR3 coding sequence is TGCGCCAGCAGCCAAGAAGGGATGGGCAATCAGCCCCAGCATTTT. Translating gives CASSQEGMGNQPQHF.

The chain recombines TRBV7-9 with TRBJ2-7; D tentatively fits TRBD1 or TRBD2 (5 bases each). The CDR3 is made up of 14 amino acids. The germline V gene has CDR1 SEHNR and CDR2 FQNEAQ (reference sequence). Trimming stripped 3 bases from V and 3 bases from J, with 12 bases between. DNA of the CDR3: TGTGCCAGCAGCTTGAGTGGGGACGACTACGAGCAGTACTTC. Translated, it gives CASSLSGDDYEQYF.

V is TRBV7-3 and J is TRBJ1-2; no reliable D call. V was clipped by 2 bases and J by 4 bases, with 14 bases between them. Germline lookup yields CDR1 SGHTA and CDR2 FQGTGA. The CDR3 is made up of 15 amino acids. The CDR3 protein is CASSLGPDTIYGYTF. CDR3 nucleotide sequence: TGTGCCAGCAGCTTAGGTCCAGACACGATCTATGGCTACACCTTC.

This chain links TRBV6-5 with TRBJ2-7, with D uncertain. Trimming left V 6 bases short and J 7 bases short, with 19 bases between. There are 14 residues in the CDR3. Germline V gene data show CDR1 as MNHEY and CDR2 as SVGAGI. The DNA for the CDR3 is TGTGCCAGCAGACTTGCACCGGGCCTAGGGGAGCAGTACTTC. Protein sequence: CASRLAPGLGEQYF.

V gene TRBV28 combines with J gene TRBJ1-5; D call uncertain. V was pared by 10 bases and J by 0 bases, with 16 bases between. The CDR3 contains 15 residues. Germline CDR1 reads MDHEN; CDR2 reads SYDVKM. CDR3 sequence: CATTKGGSSNQPQHF. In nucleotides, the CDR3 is TGTGCCACCACAAAGGGCGGGTCTAGCAATCAGCCCCAGCATTTT.

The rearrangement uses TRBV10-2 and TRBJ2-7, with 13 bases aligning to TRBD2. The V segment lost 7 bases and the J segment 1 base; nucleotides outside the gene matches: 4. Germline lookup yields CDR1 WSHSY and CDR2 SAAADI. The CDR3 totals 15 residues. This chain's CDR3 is CASTGLAGVSYEQYF. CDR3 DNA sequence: TGCGCCAGCACTGGACTAGCGGGAGTATCCTACGAGCAGTACTTC.

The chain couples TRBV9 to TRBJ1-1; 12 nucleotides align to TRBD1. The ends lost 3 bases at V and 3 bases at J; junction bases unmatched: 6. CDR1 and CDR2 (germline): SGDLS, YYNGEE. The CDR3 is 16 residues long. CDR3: CASSEGTGGFYTEAFF. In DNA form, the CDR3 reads TGTGCCAGCAGCGAGGGGACAGGGGGCTTTTACACTGAAGCTTTCTTT.

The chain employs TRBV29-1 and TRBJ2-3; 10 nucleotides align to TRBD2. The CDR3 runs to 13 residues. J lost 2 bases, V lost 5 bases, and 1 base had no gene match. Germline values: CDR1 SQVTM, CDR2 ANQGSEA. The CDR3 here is CSVLAGATDTQYF. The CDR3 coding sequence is TGCAGCGTTCTAGCGGGGGCCACAGATACGCAGTATTTT.

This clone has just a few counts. CDR3 coding DNA: TGTGCCATCAGTTCGCCGGGAGATGGCTACACCTTC. This encodes CAISSPGDGYTF. The chain has TRBV10-3 and TRBJ1-2; D not resolved. Germline V gene lookup returns CDR1 ENHRY and CDR2 SYGVKD. The CDR3 has 12 residues. V gave up 5 bases and J gave up 6 bases, with 10 bases separating them.

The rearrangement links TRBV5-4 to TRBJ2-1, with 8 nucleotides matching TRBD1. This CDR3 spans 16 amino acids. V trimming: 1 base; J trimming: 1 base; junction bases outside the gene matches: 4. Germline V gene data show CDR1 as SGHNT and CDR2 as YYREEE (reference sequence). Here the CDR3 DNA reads TGTGCCAGCAGCTTGTGGCAGGGGGCTTCCTACAATGAGCAGTTCTTC. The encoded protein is CASSLWQGASYNEQFF.

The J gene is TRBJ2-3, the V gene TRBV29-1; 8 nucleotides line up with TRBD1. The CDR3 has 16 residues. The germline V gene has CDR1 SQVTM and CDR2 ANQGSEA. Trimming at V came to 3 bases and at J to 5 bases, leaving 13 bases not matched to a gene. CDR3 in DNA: TGCAGCGTTGAGGCGCCTCAGGGGGCTCTGCGAGATACGCAGTATTTT. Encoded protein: CSVEAPQGALRDTQYF.

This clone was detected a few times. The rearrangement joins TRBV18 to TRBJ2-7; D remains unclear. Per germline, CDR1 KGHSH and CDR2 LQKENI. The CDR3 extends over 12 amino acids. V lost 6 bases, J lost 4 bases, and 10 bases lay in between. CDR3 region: CASSPDSYEQYF. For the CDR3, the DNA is TGTGCCAGCTCCCCAGACTCTTACGAGCAGTACTTC.

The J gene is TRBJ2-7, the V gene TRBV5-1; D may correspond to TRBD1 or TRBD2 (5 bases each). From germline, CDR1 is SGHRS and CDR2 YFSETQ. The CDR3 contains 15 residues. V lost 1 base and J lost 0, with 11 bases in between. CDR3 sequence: CASSLSMGPSYEQYF. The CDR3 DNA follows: TGCGCCAGCAGCTTGAGTATGGGACCCTCCTACGAGCAGTACTTC.

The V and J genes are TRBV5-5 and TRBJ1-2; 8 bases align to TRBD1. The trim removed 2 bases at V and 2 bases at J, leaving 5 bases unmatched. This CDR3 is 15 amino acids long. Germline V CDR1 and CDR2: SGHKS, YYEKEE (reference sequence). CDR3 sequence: CASSFGQGANYGYTF. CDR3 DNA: TGTGCCAGCAGCTTCGGGCAGGGGGCGAACTATGGCTACACCTTC.

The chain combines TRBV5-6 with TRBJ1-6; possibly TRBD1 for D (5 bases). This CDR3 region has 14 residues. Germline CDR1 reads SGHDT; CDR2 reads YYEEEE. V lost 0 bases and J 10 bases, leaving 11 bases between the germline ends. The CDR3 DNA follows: TGTGCCAGCAGCTTGGAGGGGCCTGTGTCACCCCTCCACTTT. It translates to CASSLEGPVSPLHF.

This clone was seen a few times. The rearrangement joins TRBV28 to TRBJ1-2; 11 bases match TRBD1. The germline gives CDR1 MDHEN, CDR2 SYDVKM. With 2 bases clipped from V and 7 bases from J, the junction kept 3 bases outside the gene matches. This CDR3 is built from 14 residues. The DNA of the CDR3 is TGTGCCAGCAGTTTAGGACAGGGGGCCGGTGGCTACACCTTC. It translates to CASSLGQGAGGYTF.

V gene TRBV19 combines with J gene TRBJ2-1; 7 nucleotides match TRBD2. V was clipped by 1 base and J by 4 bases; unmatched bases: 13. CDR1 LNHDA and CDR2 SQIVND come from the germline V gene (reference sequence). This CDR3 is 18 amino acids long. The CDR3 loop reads CASSIGGGSGDRYNEQFF. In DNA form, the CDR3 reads TGTGCCAGTAGTATAGGGGGCGGGAGCGGGGATAGATACAATGAGCAGTTCTTC.

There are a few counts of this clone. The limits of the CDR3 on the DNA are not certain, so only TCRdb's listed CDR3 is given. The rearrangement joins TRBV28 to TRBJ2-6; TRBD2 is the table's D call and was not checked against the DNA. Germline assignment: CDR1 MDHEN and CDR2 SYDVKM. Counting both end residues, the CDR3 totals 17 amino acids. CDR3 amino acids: CASIQGGSTFGANVLTF.

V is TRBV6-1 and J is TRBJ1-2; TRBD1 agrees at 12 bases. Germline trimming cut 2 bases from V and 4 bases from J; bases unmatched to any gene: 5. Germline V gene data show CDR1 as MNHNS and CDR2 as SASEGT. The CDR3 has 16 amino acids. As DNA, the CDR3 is TGTGCCAGCAGTGAACCGGGACAGGGGGCGACCTATGGCTACACCTTC. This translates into CASSEPGQGATYGYTF.

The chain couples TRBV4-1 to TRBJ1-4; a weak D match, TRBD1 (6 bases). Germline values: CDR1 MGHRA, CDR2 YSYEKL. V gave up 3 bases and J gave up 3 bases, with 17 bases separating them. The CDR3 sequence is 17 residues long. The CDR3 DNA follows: TGCGCCAGCAGCCACGTCAGGGCAGGGGTCGCTAATGAAAAACTGTTTTTT. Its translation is CASSHVRAGVANEKLFF.

DNA for the CDR3: TGTGCCAGCAGTCCTGCGGGACTAGCGGGAGGGCGGACCTACGAGCAGTACTTC. Its protein is CASSPAGLAGGRTYEQYF. This chain joins TRBV27 and TRBJ2-7; 16 bases fit TRBD2. Unmatched junction bases numbered 9, after V lost 5 bases and J lost 2 bases. The CDR3 length is 18 residues. Germline assignment: CDR1 MNHEY and CDR2 SMNVEV (reference sequence).